These 30 T cell receptor beta chains were all obtained from the same sample, sequenced in a study of response to subunit inactivated influenza vaccine. Via MiXCR, TCRdb re-called the RT-PCR reads, giving one row per CDR3 protein. The data contain around 480,000 distinct CDR3 sequences, more than 15% of them singletons. Sequencing used CD4+ T cells sorted from PBMCs, obtained less than 30 months after vaccination. Receptor source: a man aged 50 to 69 who received an inactivated influenza vaccine.

The V call is TRBV6-1, the J call TRBJ1-2; no clear D gene. Germline CDR1 and CDR2: MNHNS and SASEGT. With 3 bases removed from V and 4 bases from J, the gap between germline ends came to 9 bases. The CDR3 totals 13 residues. The CDR3 spells CASSDYSFYGYTF. The CDR3 DNA reads as TGTGCCAGCAGTGACTACAGCTTCTATGGCTACACCTTC.

J is TRBJ2-5 and V is TRBV29-1; possibly TRBD2 for D (6 bases). The V end lost 5 bases, the J end lost 5 bases, and 15 bases lay between the germline ends. This CDR3 is 13 amino acids long. Per germline, CDR1 SQVTM and CDR2 ANQGSEA. The CDR3 nucleotides are TGCAGCGTTCACCGACTAGTCGGGGAGACCCAGTACTTC. Residues: CSVHRLVGETQYF. The complete variable domain, with remaining parts taken from reference TRBV29-1 and TRBJ2-5, reads SAVISQKPSRDICQRGTSLTIQCQVDSQVTMMFWYRQQPGQSLTLIATANQGSEATYESGFVIDKFPISRPNLTFSTLTVSNMSPEDSSIYLCSVHRLVGETQYFGPGTRLLVL.

The gene calls are TRBV7-2 and TRBJ2-7; 9 bases agree with TRBD2. Losses at the gene ends were 3 bases for V and 3 bases for J; bases not matched to a gene: 6. Germline lookup yields CDR1 SGHTA and CDR2 FQGNSA. CDR3 size: 15 residues. The CDR3 DNA reads TGTGCCAGCAGCTTGGTGGGCGGGGGGGACTACGAGCAGTACTTC. Translating it yields CASSLVGGGDYEQYF.

In this sample, this clonotype turned up a few times. The chain carries TRBV20-1 and TRBJ1-2, with TRBD1 matching 10 bases. The germline V gene has CDR1 DFQATT and CDR2 SNEGSKA (reference sequence). The CDR3 totals 17 residues. V was pared by 5 bases and J by 4 bases, with 16 bases of the junction left unmatched. This chain's CDR3 is CSAAGGTGDDTGYGYTF. The CDR3 nucleotides read TGCAGTGCTGCGGGGGGGACAGGGGACGATACTGGCTATGGCTACACCTTC.

This clonotype was detected a few times. The chain combines TRBV10-3 with TRBJ2-3; the match to TRBD1 covers 8 bases. This CDR3 region has 16 residues. Germline values: CDR1 ENHRY, CDR2 SYGVKD. Trimming cost V 0 bases and J 4 bases; bases outside gene matches: 6. For the CDR3, the DNA is TGTGCCATCAGTGAGTCTCAGAGGACAGGGCCAGATACGCAGTATTTT. Translation: CAISESQRTGPDTQYF.

V is TRBV25-1 and J is TRBJ1-4; 7 bases are shared with TRBD1. The J segment lost 7 bases and the V segment lost 1 base, leaving 3 bases of the junction unmatched. The CDR3 consists of 14 residues. The germline gives CDR1 MGHDK, CDR2 SYGVNS. CDR3 sequence: CASSESQGFEKLFF. The CDR3 DNA is TGTGCCAGCAGTGAATCACAGGGGTTTGAAAAACTGTTTTTT.

This chain links TRBV9 with TRBJ2-5, with 8 bases that match TRBD2. V lost 0 bases, J lost 1 base, and 5 bases stayed unmatched. The CDR3 spans 16 residues. CDR1 and CDR2 (germline): SGDLS, YYNGEE. The CDR3 bases are TGTGCCAGCAGCGTAGTAAGCGGGAGCCCCCAAGAGACCCAGTACTTC. This gives the protein CASSVVSGSPQETQYF.

The V call is TRBV4-3, the J call TRBJ2-1; 10 nucleotides align to TRBD2. The CDR3 consists of 18 residues. Germline-derived CDR1 and CDR2 are LGHNA and YSLEER. V lost 3 bases and J lost 0; bases outside the gene matches: 8. CDR3 sequence: CASSQEPASGGSYNEQFF. In DNA, the CDR3 is TGCGCCAGCAGCCAGGAACCGGCTAGCGGGGGCTCCTACAATGAGCAGTTCTTC.

There are a few counts of this clonotype. The genes are TRBV20-1 and TRBJ2-7; TRBD1 might be the D (6 bases). Trimming took 0 bases from V and 3 from J, leaving 12 bases between them. The germline V gene encodes CDR1 DFQATT and CDR2 SNEGSKA (reference sequence). CDR3 length: 14 residues. The CDR3 protein is CSARDPRRGYEQYF. CDR3 DNA sequence: TGCAGTGCTAGAGATCCGCGCAGGGGCTACGAGCAGTACTTC.

This clonotype has just a few counts. V and J are TRBV6-2 or TRBV6-3 and TRBJ2-1; 8 nucleotides line up with TRBD2. This CDR3 has 15 residues. Per germline, CDR1 MNHEY and CDR2 SVGEGT. The V segment lost 6 bases and the J segment 7 bases; nucleotides outside the gene matches: 11. The CDR3 nucleotides are TGTGCCAGCAGGCGCCCGGGACTAGGGCATAATGAGCAGTTCTTC. It translates to CASRRPGLGHNEQFF.

This clonotype was found many times. CDR3 DNA sequence: TGCGCCAGCAGCTTGGGGTCAAAGGGTAATGAGCAGTTCTTC. Translating it yields CASSLGSKGNEQFF. The chain links TRBV5-1 to TRBJ2-1; D remains ambiguous. The germline gives CDR1 SGHRS, CDR2 YFSETQ. The CDR3 runs to 14 residues. With 0 bases removed from V and 7 bases from J, the gap between germline ends came to 11 bases.

V and J are TRBV5-6 and TRBJ2-3; D possibly matches TRBD1 or TRBD2 (5 bases each). V was trimmed by 1 base and J by 8 bases, leaving 14 bases between them. Germline loops: CDR1 SGHDT, CDR2 YYEEEE. The CDR3 sequence is 14 residues long. The CDR3 bases are TGTGCCAGCAGCTTGACAGGCGCGGCGGGTACGCAGTATTTT. This translates into CASSLTGAAGTQYF.

This clonotype was seen only a few times. The V call is TRBV7-6, the J call TRBJ2-1; D might be TRBD2 (5 bases). V was cut by 11 bases and J by 5 bases, with 19 bases left in between. Germline V lookup: CDR1 SGHVS, CDR2 FNYEAQ. CDR3 length equals 14 residues. This chain's CDR3 is CACSGSELHNEQFF. The CDR3 DNA reads as TGTGCCTGCTCGGGAAGCGAACTCCACAATGAGCAGTTCTTC.

This clonotype came up a few times. V gene TRBV12-3 or TRBV12-4 combines with J gene TRBJ1-2; D not resolved. The CDR3 loop spans 13 amino acids. Trimming removed 7 bases from V and 4 bases from J, with 13 bases in between. The CDR3 region is CASTLGRLYGYTF. CDR3 sequence (DNA): TGTGCCAGCACCTTAGGGAGGCTCTATGGCTACACCTTC.

This clonotype was recorded at least ten times. The genes are TRBV27 and TRBJ2-2; 12 nucleotides align to TRBD2. The CDR3 is 15 residues long. Per the germline V gene, CDR1 is MNHEY and CDR2 is SMNVEV (reference sequence). The V and J ends lost 10 bases and 5 bases, in that order; junction bases with no gene match: 8. The CDR3 DNA sequence: TGTGCCACTTCACTAGCGGGGGGTATGACCGGGGAGCTGTTTTTT. Translated, it gives CATSLAGGMTGELFF.

J is TRBJ1-3 and V is TRBV16; D is unclear. Trimming shortened V by 5 bases and J by 2 bases, and 4 bases separated the two germline ends. This CDR3 comprises 12 residues. Germline-derived CDR1 and CDR2 are KGHSY and FQNENV. CDR3 sequence (DNA): TGTGCCAGCAGCGGTCCTGGAAACACCATATATTTT. Translated, it gives CASSGPGNTIYF.

This clonotype came up a few times. V is TRBV2 and J is TRBJ1-3; 7 positions match TRBD1. Germline loops: CDR1 SNHLY, CDR2 FYNNEI. V trimming: 0 bases; J trimming: 7 bases; junction bases outside the gene matches: 6. This CDR3 region has 15 residues. This CDR3 is CASSEAATGRNTIYF. The CDR3 nucleotides read TGTGCCAGCAGTGAAGCCGCGACAGGGAGGAACACCATATATTTT.

This clonotype came up many times. The chain employs TRBV4-1 and TRBJ1-3; possibly TRBD1 for D (5 bases). Trimming removed 6 bases from V and 0 bases from J, with 6 bases in between. The CDR3 has 13 residues. Germline V gene sequence: CDR1 MGHRA, CDR2 YSYEKL. The CDR3 reads CASRGTSGNTIYF. In DNA form, the CDR3 reads TGCGCCAGCAGGGGGACCTCTGGAAACACCATATATTTT.

This clonotype was counted a few times. The CDR3 nucleotides are TGTGCCTGGAGTGGGGTTAGCGGGAGCGATACCTACAATGAGCAGTTCTTC. Its protein product is CAWSGVSGSDTYNEQFF. The rearrangement joins TRBV30 to TRBJ2-1; 9 nucleotides match TRBD2. Unmatched junction bases numbered 9, after V lost 1 base and J lost 2 bases. Germline V gives CDR1 GTSNPN, CDR2 SVGIG (reference sequence). This CDR3 contains 17 residues.

In its sample, this clonotype was seen a few times. The chain recombines TRBV18 with TRBJ2-7; 7 nucleotides align to TRBD2. After removal of 6 bases from V and 9 bases from J, the junction contained 14 bases not matched to a gene. The CDR3 sequence is 14 residues long. The germline V gene encodes CDR1 KGHSH and CDR2 LQKENI. The CDR3 DNA reads as TGTGCCAGCTCGCCGGGAGGACCTTTACGAGGGCAGTACTTC. Amino acid sequence: CASSPGGPLRGQYF. The full variable domain, rest sourced from reference TRBV18 and TRBJ2-7, is NAGVMQNPRHLVRRRGQEARLRCSPMKGHSHVYWYRQLPEEGLKFMVYLQKENIIDESGMPKERFSAEFPKEGPSILRIQQVVRGDSAAYFCASSPGGPLRGQYFGPGTRLTVT.

This clonotype was seen a few times. V gene TRBV11-2 combines with J gene TRBJ2-1; possible D gene TRBD1, 5 bases. V gave up 1 base and J gave up 9 bases, with 16 bases separating them. Germline lookup yields CDR1 SGHAT and CDR2 FQNNGV. This CDR3 has 15 residues. CDR3 nucleotide sequence: TGTGCCAGCAGCTTAGTGGGGCTAGTGTCGAGTGAGCAGTTCTTC. Its protein product is CASSLVGLVSSEQFF.

The CDR3 sequence: CSAAGGRGLNQPQHF. CDR3 DNA sequence: TGCAGTGCAGCCGGGGGGCGCGGGCTAAATCAGCCCCAGCATTTT. The chain is built from TRBV20-1 and TRBJ1-5; possibly TRBD1 for D (6 bases). V lost 6 bases and J 4 bases, leaving 19 bases between the germline ends. The CDR3 runs to 15 residues. Germline CDR1 is DFQATT and CDR2 is SNEGSKA (reference sequence).

This clonotype occurred a few times. The genes are TRBV6-1 and TRBJ2-5; TRBD1 aligns across 8 bases. Losses at the gene ends were 5 bases for V and 5 bases for J; bases not matched to a gene: 10. This CDR3 has 15 residues. The germline V gene has CDR1 MNHNS and CDR2 SASEGT. CDR3 protein: CASSTTRQGSETQYF. In DNA form, the CDR3 reads TGTGCCAGCAGTACAACCCGACAGGGGAGCGAGACCCAGTACTTC.

The sample holds a few counts of this clonotype. The genes are TRBV12-3 or TRBV12-4 and TRBJ1-4; TRBD1 aligns across 9 bases. This CDR3 spans 17 amino acids. After removal of 5 bases from V and 8 bases from J, the junction contained 15 bases not matched to a gene. DNA for the CDR3: TGTGCCAGCAGTCCCCATTTCTCGACAGGGGGTTCAGAAAAACTGTTTTTT. As protein: CASSPHFSTGGSEKLFF.

This chain joins TRBV7-2 and TRBJ1-4; tentatively, D is TRBD1 (5 bases). The V end lost 5 bases, the J end lost 2 bases, and 15 bases lay between the germline ends. The CDR3 length is 16 residues. Germline loops: CDR1 SGHTA, CDR2 FQGNSA. CDR3 in amino acids: CASSPNHAGTNEKLFF. Here the CDR3 DNA reads TGTGCCAGCAGCCCCAACCATGCAGGGACTAATGAAAAACTGTTTTTT.

The sample holds a few counts of this clonotype. The V gene is TRBV3-1, the J gene TRBJ2-5; TRBD2 matches at 9 bases. Germline V gene lookup returns CDR1 LGHDT and CDR2 YNNKEL (reference sequence). Trimming removed 0 bases from V and 4 bases from J; junction bases left unmatched: 6. The CDR3 is 16 residues long. CDR3 sequence reads: CASSQELTSGLETQYF. The CDR3 DNA reads as TGTGCCAGCAGCCAAGAACTGACTAGCGGACTAGAGACCCAGTACTTC.

The chain carries TRBV4-3 and TRBJ2-5; D is perhaps TRBD2 (6 bases). The V gene lost 4 bases and the J gene lost 2 bases, with 11 bases spanning the gap. The CDR3 loop spans 14 amino acids. CDR1 is LGHNA and CDR2 is YSLEER in the germline V gene. In nucleotides, the CDR3 is TGCGCCAGCAGCCTTACCCGGGGGCAAGAGACCCAGTACTTC. Translating gives CASSLTRGQETQYF.

This clonotype was seen more than once but under ten times. The genes are TRBV6-1 and TRBJ2-4; 9 bases agree with TRBD1. The CDR3 has 14 amino acids. The V segment lost 8 bases and the J segment 6 bases; nucleotides outside the gene matches: 8. From germline, CDR1 is MNHNS and CDR2 SASEGT. In DNA form, the CDR3 reads TGTGCCAGCGCCCTTACAGGGGGCGGAAACATTCAGTACTTC. It codes for CASALTGGGNIQYF.

This clonotype appeared many times. The chain has TRBV12-3 or TRBV12-4 and TRBJ2-5; the match to TRBD1 covers 9 bases. The CDR3 runs 15 residues. V was pared by 4 bases and J by 3 bases, with 6 bases of the junction left unmatched. CDR3 in DNA: TGTGCCAGCAGTTCAGGACAGGGGTTAGAAGAGACCCAGTACTTC. Residues: CASSSGQGLEETQYF.

The chain couples TRBV7-2 to TRBJ2-5; no reliable D call. CDR1 SGHTA and CDR2 FQGNSA come from the germline V gene. The V end lost 6 bases, the J end lost 4 bases, and 12 bases lay between the germline ends. CDR3 length: 13 amino acids. This CDR3 is CASSLNWGETQYF. The CDR3 bases are TGTGCCAGCAGTCTCAACTGGGGAGAGACCCAGTACTTC.